This TCR beta chain is drawn from a study of cytomegalovirus exposure and HLA in healthy donors. The CDR3 extends over 16 amino acids. Germline V lookup: CDR1 MDHEN, CDR2 SYDVKM. V dropped 3 bases and J dropped 0 bases, with 12 bases sitting between them. Repertoires were generated with immunoSEQ multiplex PCR, while TCRdb's copy carries only in-frame clones and drops some. Among 150,000 to 200,000 clones listed, about 81% were seen once. This clonotype originated in a woman aged 25 to 45 in good health and CMV-seronegative. Sequenced input: PBMCs. The chain joins TRBV28 to TRBJ1-3, with a weak D call TRBD1 (5 bases). This CDR3 is CASSLYYRTSGNTIYF. The CDR3 coding sequence is TGTGCCAGCAGTTTGTATTACAGGACCTCTGGAAACACCATATATTTT.